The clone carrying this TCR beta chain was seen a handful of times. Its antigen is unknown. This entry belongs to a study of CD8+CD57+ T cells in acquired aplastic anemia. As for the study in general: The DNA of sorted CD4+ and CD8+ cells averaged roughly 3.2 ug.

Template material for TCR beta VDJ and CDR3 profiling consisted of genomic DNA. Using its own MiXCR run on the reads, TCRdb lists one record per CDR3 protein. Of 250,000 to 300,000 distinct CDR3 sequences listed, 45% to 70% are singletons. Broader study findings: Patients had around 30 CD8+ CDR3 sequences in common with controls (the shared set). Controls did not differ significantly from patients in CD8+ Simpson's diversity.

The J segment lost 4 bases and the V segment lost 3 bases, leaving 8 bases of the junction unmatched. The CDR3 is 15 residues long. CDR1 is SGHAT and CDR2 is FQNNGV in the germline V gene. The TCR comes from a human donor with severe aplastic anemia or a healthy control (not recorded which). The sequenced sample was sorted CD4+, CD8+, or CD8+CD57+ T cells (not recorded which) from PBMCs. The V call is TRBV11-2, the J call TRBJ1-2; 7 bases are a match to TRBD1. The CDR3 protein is CASSFRQGGSYGYTF. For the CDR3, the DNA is TGTGCCAGCAGCTTTCGGCAGGGGGGATCCTATGGCTACACCTTC.